This note documents a single T cell receptor beta chain sequence. Its antigen is as yet unknown. This sample is part of a study of T cell responses to AZD1222 COVID-19 vaccine. For the study at large: Second doses were pooled across both intervals (about 4 or about 12 weeks). Broader study findings: No day 14 peak samples; only post-peak repertoires were characterized. A mostly white British donor set with more females was recruited, and clonal diversity was possibly underestimated.

The assay was immunoSEQ multiplex PCR, and TCRdb's table has in-frame clones only and misses some. The sample comprises 100,000 to 150,000 clones, about 89% of which are singletons, and 6.3% rests with the top ten. The receptor's source is an adult in good health. This specimen consisted of peripheral blood, obtained on day 0 of AZD1222 vaccination.

Here the CDR3 reads CASRPRTGSYGEQYF. The CDR3 coding sequence is TGTGCCAGCAGACCACGGACAGGGAGTTATGGTGAGCAGTACTTC. The V call is TRBV6-5, the J call TRBJ2-7, with 8 bases lining up with TRBD1. The length of the CDR3 is 15 residues. The V and J ends lost 6 bases and 7 bases, in that order; junction bases with no gene match: 14. Germline V gives CDR1 MNHEY, CDR2 SVGAGI.